The following is a T cell receptor beta chain sequence with its context. Generated by immunoSEQ multiplex PCR, the TCRdb table keeps only in-frame clones and is missing some. The table shows some 130,000 clones, with around nine tenths occurring only once. The entry originates in a study of control samples from healthy donors and cancer patients. The CDR3 totals 15 residues. The germline V gene encodes CDR1 LGHNA and CDR2 YNFKEQ. V was pared by 0 bases and J by 3 bases, with 9 bases between. The sequence derives from a man aged 18 to 29 in good health. V is TRBV4-2 and J is TRBJ1-5; TRBD1 might be the D (5 bases). Sequencing was performed on blood. The CDR3 protein is CASSQDRGVNQPQHF. The CDR3 nucleotides read TGTGCCAGCAGCCAAGATAGGGGAGTCAATCAGCCCCAGCATTTT.